This T cell receptor beta chain was documented in a study of blood T cell repertoires in COVID-19. Study overall: PBMCs, B-cell-depleted T cells, or T cells were the source of the cDNA or gDNA that made up the material.

This table comes from immunoSEQ multiplex PCR, and its TCRdb copy is limited to in-frame clones, with some not included. The sample lists 150,000 to 200,000 clones, 75% to 85% occurring once. Trimming took 7 bases from V and 1 from J; bases not matched to a gene: 5. Germline CDR1 reads SGHRS; CDR2 reads YFSETQ. The length of the CDR3 is 14 residues. The receptor comes from a human donor in a cohort sampled during active COVID-19. The sequenced material came from peripheral blood. The chain combines TRBV5-1 with TRBJ2-4; TRBD1 aligns across 7 bases. The DNA for the CDR3 is TGCGCCAGCGGTACGGGACAGGCCAAAAACATTCAGTACTTC. Translating it yields CASGTGQAKNIQYF.